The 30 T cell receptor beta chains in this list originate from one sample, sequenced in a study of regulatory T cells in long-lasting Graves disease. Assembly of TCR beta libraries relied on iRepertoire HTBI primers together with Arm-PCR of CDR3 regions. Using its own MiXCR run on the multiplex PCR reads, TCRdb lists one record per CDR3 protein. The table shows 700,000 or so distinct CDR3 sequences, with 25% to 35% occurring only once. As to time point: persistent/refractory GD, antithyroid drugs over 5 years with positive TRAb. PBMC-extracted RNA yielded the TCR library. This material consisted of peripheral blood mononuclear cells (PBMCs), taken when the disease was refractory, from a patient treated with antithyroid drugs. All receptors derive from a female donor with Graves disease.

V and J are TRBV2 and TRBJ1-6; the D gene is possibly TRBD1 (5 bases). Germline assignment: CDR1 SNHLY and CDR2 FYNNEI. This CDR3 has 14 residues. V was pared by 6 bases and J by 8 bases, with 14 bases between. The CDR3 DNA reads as TGTGCCAGCAGGGGTGATGAAGGGGATTCACCCCTCCACTTT. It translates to CASRGDEGDSPLHF.

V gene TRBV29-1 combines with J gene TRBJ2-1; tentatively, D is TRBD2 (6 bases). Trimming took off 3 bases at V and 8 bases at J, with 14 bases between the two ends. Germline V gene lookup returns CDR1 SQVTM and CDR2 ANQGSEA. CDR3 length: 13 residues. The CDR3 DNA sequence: TGCAGCGTTGACCGGCCTCCGGGGGATGAGCAGTTCTTC. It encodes CSVDRPPGDEQFF.

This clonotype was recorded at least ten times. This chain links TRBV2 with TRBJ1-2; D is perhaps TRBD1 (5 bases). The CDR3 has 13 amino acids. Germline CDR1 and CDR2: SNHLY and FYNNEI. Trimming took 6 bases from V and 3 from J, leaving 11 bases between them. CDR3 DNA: TGTGCCAGCAGGGCCGAGGGGTACTATGGCTACACCTTC. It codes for CASRAEGYYGYTF.

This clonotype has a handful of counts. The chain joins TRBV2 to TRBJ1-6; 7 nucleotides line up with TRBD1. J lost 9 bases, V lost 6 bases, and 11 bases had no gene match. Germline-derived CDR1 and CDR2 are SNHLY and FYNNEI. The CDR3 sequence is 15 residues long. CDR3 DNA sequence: TGTGCCAGCAGGGCAGGGGGAGGGGGAATTTCACCCCTCCACTTT. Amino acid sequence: CASRAGGGGISPLHF.

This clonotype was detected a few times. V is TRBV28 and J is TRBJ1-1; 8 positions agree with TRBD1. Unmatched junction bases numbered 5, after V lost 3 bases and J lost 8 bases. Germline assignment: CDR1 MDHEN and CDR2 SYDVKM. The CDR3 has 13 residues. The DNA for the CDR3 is TGTGCCAGCAGTTTTTCCGGGACAGGAGAAGCTTTCTTT. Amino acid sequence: CASSFSGTGEAFF.

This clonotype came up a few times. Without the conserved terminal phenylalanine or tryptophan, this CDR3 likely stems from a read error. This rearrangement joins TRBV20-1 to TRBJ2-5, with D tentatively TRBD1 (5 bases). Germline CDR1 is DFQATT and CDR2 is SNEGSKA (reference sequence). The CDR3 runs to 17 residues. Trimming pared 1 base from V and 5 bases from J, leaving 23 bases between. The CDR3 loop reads CSARGNFRAGERETQYL. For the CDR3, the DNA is TGCAGTGCTAGAGGGAACTTCAGGGCTGGTGAACGGGAGACCCAGTACCTC.

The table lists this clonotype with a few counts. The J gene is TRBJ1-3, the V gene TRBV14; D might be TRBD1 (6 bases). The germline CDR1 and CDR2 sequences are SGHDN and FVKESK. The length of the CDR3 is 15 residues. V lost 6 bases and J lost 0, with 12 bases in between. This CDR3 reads CASSQQGFSGNTIYF. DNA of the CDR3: TGTGCCAGCAGTCAACAGGGATTCTCTGGAAACACCATATATTTT. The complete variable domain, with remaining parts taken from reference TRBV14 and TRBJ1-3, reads EAGVTQFPSHSVIEKGQTVTLRCDPISGHDNLYWYRRVMGKEIKFLLHFVKESKQDESGMPNNRFLAERTGGTYSTLKVQPAELEDSGVYFCASSQQGFSGNTIYFGEGSWLTVV.

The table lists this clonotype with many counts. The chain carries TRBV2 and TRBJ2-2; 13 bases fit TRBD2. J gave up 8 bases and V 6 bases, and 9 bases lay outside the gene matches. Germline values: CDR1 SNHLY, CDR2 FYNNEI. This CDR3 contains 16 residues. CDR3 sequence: CASSVGLAGVSGELFF. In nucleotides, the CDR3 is TGTGCCAGCAGCGTAGGACTAGCGGGAGTCTCTGGGGAGCTGTTTTTT.

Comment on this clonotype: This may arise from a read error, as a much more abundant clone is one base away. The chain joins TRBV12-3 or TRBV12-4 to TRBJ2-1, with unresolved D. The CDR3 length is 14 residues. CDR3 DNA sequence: TGTGCCAGCGTGGACCCGAGCTCCTACAATAAGCAGTTCTTC. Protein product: CASVDPSSYNKQFF.

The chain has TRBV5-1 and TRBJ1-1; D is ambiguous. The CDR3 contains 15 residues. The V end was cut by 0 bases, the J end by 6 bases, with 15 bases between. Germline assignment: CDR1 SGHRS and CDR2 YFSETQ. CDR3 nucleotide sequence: TGCGCCAGCAGCTTGGCCTCTGACTCGGCGGCTGAAGCTTTCTTT. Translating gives CASSLASDSAAEAFF.

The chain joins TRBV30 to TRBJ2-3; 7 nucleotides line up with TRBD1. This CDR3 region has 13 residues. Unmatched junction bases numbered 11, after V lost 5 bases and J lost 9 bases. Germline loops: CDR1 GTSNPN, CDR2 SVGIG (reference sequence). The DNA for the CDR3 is TGTGCCTGGGTTACAGGGGTTCCAGGCACGCAGTATTTT. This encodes CAWVTGVPGTQYF.

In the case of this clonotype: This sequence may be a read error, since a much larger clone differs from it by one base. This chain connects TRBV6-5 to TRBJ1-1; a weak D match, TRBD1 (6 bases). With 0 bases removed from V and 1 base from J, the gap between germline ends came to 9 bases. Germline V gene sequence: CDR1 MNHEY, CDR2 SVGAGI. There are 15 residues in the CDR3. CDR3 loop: CASSYSGGSNTEAFF. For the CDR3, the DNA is TGTGCCAGCAGTTACTCAGGGGGTTCGAACACTGAAGCTTTCTTT.

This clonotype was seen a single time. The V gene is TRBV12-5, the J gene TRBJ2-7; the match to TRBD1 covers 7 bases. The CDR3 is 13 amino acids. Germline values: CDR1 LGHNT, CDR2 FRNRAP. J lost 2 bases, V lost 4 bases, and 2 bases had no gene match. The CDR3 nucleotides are TGTGCTAGTGGTTCCGGGACAGCCTACGAGCAGTACTTC. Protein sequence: CASGSGTAYEQYF.

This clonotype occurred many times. CDR3 sequence reads: CASIHSRDSYGYTF. CDR3 sequence (DNA): TGTGCCAGCATTCACTCAAGGGACAGCTATGGCTACACCTTC. This chain joins TRBV12-3 or TRBV12-4 and TRBJ1-2, with 7 positions matching TRBD1. The CDR3 has 14 amino acids. V dropped 7 bases and J dropped 4; count of bases not matched to a gene: 9.

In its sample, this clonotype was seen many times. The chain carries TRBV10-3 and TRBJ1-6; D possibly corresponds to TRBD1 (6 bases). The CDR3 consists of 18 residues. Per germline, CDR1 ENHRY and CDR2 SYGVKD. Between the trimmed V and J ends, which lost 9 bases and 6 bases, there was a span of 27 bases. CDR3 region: CAIRPGQGVSATNSPLHF. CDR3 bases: TGTGCCATTCGACCGGGACAAGGGGTTTCGGCTACTAATTCACCCCTCCACTTT.

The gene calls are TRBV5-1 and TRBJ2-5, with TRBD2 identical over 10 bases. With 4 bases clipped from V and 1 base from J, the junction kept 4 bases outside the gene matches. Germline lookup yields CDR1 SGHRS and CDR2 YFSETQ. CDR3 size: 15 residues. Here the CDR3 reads CASSKRTSGQETQYF. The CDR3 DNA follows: TGCGCCAGCAGCAAACGGACTAGCGGCCAAGAGACCCAGTACTTC.

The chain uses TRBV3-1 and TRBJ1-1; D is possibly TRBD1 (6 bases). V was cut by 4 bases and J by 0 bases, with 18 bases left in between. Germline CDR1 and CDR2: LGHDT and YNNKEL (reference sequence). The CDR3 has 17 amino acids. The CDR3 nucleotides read TGTGCCAGCAGCCCTCAAAGGGGGGGACCACTGAACACTGAAGCTTTCTTT. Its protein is CASSPQRGGPLNTEAFF.

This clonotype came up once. CDR3 DNA sequence: TGTGCCAGCAGTGAATCCCGGGACAGGGAAGCTTTCTTT. Its translation is CASSESRDREAFF. This rearrangement joins TRBV28 to TRBJ1-1; TRBD1 aligns across 8 bases. The germline V gene has CDR1 MDHEN and CDR2 SYDVKM. The CDR3 is 13 amino acids. The ends lost 5 bases at V and 8 bases at J; junction bases unmatched: 7.

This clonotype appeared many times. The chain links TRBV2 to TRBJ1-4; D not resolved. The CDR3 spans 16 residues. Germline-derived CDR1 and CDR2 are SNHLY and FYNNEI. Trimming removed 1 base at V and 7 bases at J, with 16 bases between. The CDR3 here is CASSEGLAMEAEKLFF. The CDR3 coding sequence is TGTGCCAGCAGTGAAGGTCTGGCAATGGAGGCTGAAAAACTGTTTTTT.

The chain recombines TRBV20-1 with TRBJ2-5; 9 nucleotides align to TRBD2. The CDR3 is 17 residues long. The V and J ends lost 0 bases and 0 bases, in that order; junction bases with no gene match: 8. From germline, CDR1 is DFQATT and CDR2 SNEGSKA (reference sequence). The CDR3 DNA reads TGCAGTGCTAGAGAATCGGCTAGCGGGACTCACCAAGAGACCCAGTACTTC. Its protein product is CSARESASGTHQETQYF.

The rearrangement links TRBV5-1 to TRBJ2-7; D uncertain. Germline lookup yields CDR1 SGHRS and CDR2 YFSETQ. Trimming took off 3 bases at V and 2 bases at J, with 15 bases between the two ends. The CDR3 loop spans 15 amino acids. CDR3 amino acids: CASSWTPDGTYEQYF. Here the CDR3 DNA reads TGCGCCAGCAGCTGGACCCCGGACGGCACCTACGAGCAGTACTTC.

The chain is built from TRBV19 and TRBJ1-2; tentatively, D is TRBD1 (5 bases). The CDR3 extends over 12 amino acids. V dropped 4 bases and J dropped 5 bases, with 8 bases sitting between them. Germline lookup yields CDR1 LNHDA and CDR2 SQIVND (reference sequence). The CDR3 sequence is CASSTWGYGYTF. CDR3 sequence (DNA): TGTGCCAGTAGTACATGGGGGTATGGCTACACCTTC.

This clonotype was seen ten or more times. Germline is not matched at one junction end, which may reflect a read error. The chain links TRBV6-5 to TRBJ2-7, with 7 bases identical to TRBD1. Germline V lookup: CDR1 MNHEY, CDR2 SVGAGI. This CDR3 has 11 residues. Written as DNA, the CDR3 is TGTGCCAGCAGTTATAATCTGGGACAGCACTTC. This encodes CASSYNLGQHF.

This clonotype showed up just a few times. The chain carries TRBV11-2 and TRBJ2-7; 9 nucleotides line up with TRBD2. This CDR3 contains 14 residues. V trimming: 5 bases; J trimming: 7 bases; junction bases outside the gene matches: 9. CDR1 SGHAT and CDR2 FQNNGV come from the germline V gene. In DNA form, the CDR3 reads TGTGCCAGCAGCCGACTAGCGGAAAGGAGGGAGCAGTACTTC. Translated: CASSRLAERREQYF. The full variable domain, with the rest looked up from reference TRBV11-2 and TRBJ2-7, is EAGVAQSPRYKIIEKRQSVAFWCNPISGHATLYWYQQILGQGPKLLIQFQNNGVVDDSQLPKDRFSAERLKGVDSTLKIQPAKLEDSAVYLCASSRLAERREQYFGPGTRLTVT.

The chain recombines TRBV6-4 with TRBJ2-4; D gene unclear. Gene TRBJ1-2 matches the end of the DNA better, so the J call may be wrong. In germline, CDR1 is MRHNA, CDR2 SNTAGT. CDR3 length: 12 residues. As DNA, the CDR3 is TGTGCCAGCAGTGACAGTTGGAATGGCTACACCTTC. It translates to CASSDSWNGYTF.

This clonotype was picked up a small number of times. CDR3 coding DNA: TGTGCCAGCAGTGGGACTAGCGGGAGAGTGGAGAAAAACATTCAGTACTTC. Amino acid sequence: CASSGTSGRVEKNIQYF. This chain links TRBV12-3 or TRBV12-4 with TRBJ2-4, with 14 bases fitting TRBD2. The length of the CDR3 is 17 residues. With 5 bases clipped from V and 4 bases from J, the junction kept 7 bases outside the gene matches.

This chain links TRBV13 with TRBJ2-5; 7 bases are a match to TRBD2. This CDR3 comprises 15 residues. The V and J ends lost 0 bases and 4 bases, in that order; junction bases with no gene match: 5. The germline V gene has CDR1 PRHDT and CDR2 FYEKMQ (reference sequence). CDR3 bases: TGTGCCAGCAGCTTAGGGGGCCGGGGGGTAGAGACCCAGTACTTC. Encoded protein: CASSLGGRGVETQYF.

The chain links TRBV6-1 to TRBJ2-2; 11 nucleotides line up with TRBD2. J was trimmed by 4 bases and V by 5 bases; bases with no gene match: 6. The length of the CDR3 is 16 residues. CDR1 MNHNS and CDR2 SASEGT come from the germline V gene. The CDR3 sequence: CASSTLAGGGTGELFF. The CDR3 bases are TGTGCCAGCAGTACCCTAGCGGGAGGCGGCACCGGGGAGCTGTTTTTT.

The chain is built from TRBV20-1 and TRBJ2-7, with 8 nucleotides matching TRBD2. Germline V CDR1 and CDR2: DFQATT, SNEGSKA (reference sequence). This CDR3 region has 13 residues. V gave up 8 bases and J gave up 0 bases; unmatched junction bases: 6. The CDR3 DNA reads TGCAGTTCCCAGCGGGAGCTCTCCTACGAGCAGTACTTC. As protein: CSSQRELSYEQYF.

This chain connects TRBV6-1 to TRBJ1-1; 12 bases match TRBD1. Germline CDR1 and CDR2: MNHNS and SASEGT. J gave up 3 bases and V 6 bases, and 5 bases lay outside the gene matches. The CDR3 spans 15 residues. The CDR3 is CASSIRDRGHTEAFF. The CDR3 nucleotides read TGTGCCAGCAGCATCCGGGACAGGGGGCACACTGAAGCTTTCTTT.